The 11 T cell receptor beta chains reported below all come from one sample, sequenced in a study of cytomegalovirus exposure and HLA in healthy donors. The PCR used 60 Vbeta and 13 Jbeta primers. Data came from immunoSEQ multiplex PCR; TCRdb stores just in-frame clones and leaves some out. This repertoire includes about 77,000 clones. The sequenced sample was PBMCs. All receptors derive from a man aged 50 or older in good health and CMV-seropositive.

This rearrangement joins TRBV7-2 to TRBJ1-6, with 8 bases matching TRBD1. The germline V gene has CDR1 SGHTA and CDR2 FQGNSA. The trim removed 5 bases at V and 14 bases at J, leaving 8 bases unmatched. The CDR3 contains 13 residues. The CDR3 protein is CASSLDRVFTLHF. In nucleotides, the CDR3 is TGTGCCAGCAGCCTGGACAGGGTCTTTACCCTCCACTTT.

This chain connects TRBV5-1 to TRBJ1-2, with 7 bases matching TRBD1. CDR1 is SGHRS, CDR2 YFSETQ, per germline. The CDR3 loop spans 16 amino acids. Trimming removed 0 bases from V and 0 bases from J; junction bases left unmatched: 5. The CDR3 DNA is TGCGCCAGCAGCTTGGCCAACCAGGGGGCTAACTATGGCTACACCTTC. Protein: CASSLANQGANYGYTF.

The chain links TRBV18 to TRBJ1-3; unclear D gene. Trimming shortened V by 3 bases and J by 4 bases, and 10 bases separated the two germline ends. Germline V gene sequence: CDR1 KGHSH, CDR2 LQKENI. This CDR3 is 14 amino acids long. Written as DNA, the CDR3 is TGTGCCAGCTCACCCATCAGTTTAGGAAACACCATATATTTT. Encoded protein: CASSPISLGNTIYF.

The chain carries TRBV28 and TRBJ1-2; D is possibly TRBD1 (5 bases). This CDR3 has 13 amino acids. Per germline, CDR1 MDHEN and CDR2 SYDVKM. With 2 bases removed from V and 4 bases from J, the gap between germline ends came to 8 bases. The chain's CDR3 is CASSLGGLYGYTF. CDR3 nucleotide sequence: TGTGCCAGCAGTTTAGGGGGACTCTATGGCTACACCTTC.

This rearrangement joins TRBV10-3 to TRBJ2-5; 11 positions agree with TRBD2. CDR3 length: 15 residues. Germline trimming cut 3 bases from V and 5 bases from J; bases unmatched to any gene: 5. CDR1 is ENHRY and CDR2 is SYGVKD in the germline V gene. CDR3 nucleotides: TGTGCCATCAGTGATAGCGGGAGGGTGGAGGAGACCCAGTACTTC. Translating it yields CAISDSGRVEETQYF.

The gene calls are TRBV14 and TRBJ1-2; D remains unclear. The germline gives CDR1 SGHDN, CDR2 FVKESK. This CDR3 region has 15 residues. Trimming removed 1 base at V and 3 bases at J, with 12 bases between. The CDR3 DNA reads TGTGCCAGCAGCCAAGTCGGGGTGGATCACTATGGCTACACCTTC. This sequence encodes CASSQVGVDHYGYTF.

This chain joins TRBV5-6 and TRBJ2-3; 9 nucleotides match TRBD1. The V gene end was trimmed by 4 bases and the J gene end by 4 bases; junction bases not matched to a gene: 10. Germline-derived CDR1 and CDR2 are SGHDT and YYEEEE. This CDR3 has 16 amino acids. DNA for the CDR3: TGTGCCAGCAGCCTACCGGGACAGGGTTCGCCAGATACGCAGTATTTT. Amino acids: CASSLPGQGSPDTQYF.

The rearrangement uses TRBV7-9 and TRBJ1-1; D not resolved. The CDR3 covers 15 residues. The V and J ends lost 4 bases and 0 bases respectively, with 12 bases between them. CDR1 and CDR2 (germline): SEHNR, FQNEAQ (reference sequence). In nucleotides, the CDR3 is TGTGCCAGCAGCTCAATAGGACTGGTGAACACTGAAGCTTTCTTT. Amino acids: CASSSIGLVNTEAFF.

CDR3 in DNA: TGTGCCAGCAGTTTGGACAGGAGCCTATATGGCTACACCTTC. It translates to CASSLDRSLYGYTF. The chain joins TRBV27 to TRBJ1-2; TRBD1 aligns across 7 bases. The J segment lost 5 bases and the V segment lost 3 bases, leaving 6 bases of the junction unmatched. The CDR3 consists of 14 residues. The germline CDR1 and CDR2 sequences are MNHEY and SMNVEV (reference sequence).

This chain connects TRBV4-1 to TRBJ2-5; possibly TRBD2 for D (6 bases). Per germline, CDR1 MGHRA and CDR2 YSYEKL. This CDR3 is 15 amino acids long. V was clipped by 0 bases and J by 5 bases, with 13 bases between them. CDR3 in DNA: TGCGCCAGCAGCCAAGATCGGGCAGGGAGGGAGACCCAGTACTTC. This encodes CASSQDRAGRETQYF.

The rearrangement uses TRBV5-1 and TRBJ1-2, with D maybe TRBD1 (5 bases). Trimming cost V 0 bases and J 4 bases, with 13 bases left between them. CDR3 size: 15 residues. The germline V gene has CDR1 SGHRS and CDR2 YFSETQ. The CDR3 protein is CASSLGGEEGYGYTF. As DNA, the CDR3 is TGCGCCAGCAGCTTGGGGGGGGAGGAAGGCTATGGCTACACCTTC.